The clone carrying this TCR beta chain showed up just once. Libraries were prepared by immunoSEQ multiplex PCR; TCRdb keeps only in-frame clonotypes and omits some of them. The sample includes approximately 210,000 clones, roughly 84% seen only once; the top ten take around 7%. This specimen belongs to a study of blood T cell repertoires in COVID-19. Trimming removed 4 bases from V and 2 bases from J, with 11 bases in between. This CDR3 comprises 15 residues. Germline assignment: CDR1 LNHDA and CDR2 SQIVND (reference sequence). The chain is built from TRBV19 and TRBJ2-2; tentatively, D is TRBD1 (6 bases). The receptor comes from a man aged 25-40 years in a cohort exposed to, infected with or recovered from COVID-19 (not recorded which). The source material was PBMCs or T cells enriched from blood (not recorded which). The CDR3 region is CASSKWDTNTGELFF. The CDR3 nucleotides read TGTGCCAGTAGTAAGTGGGACACCAACACCGGGGAGCTGTTTTTT.